Many counts were recorded for the clone carrying this TCR beta chain. The record originates from a study of T cells in Graves' hyperthyroidism and ophthalmopathy. V was pared by 5 bases and J by 6 bases, with 7 bases between. Germline V lookup: CDR1 SGHAT, CDR2 FQNNGV. The CDR3 length is 12 residues. Amplified TCR beta CDR3 regions derived from RNA transcripts. The HTBI primer set drove a first-round RT-PCR of the TCR CDR3. TCRdb processed the multiplex PCR reads anew with MiXCR; each CDR3 protein has one entry. The repertoire holds 210,000 or so distinct CDR3 sequences, with 15% to 20% as singletons. The V and J genes are TRBV11-2 and TRBJ1-4, with a possible D match to TRBD1 (6 bases). Material: blood. This clonotype was sampled from a man aged 50 or older with Graves' hyperthyroidism. The CDR3 spells CASSGTHEKLFF. The CDR3 region has the DNA TGTGCCAGCAGCGGGACACATGAAAAACTGTTTTTT.